A selection of T cell receptor beta chains follows, all from one sample in a study of beta chain features in type 1 diabetes. The assay was immunoSEQ multiplex PCR, and TCRdb's table has in-frame clones only and misses some. This table holds 350,000 to 450,000 clones, about 15% found once. Sequencing used naive CD4+ T cells from blood. The receptors here all came from a man aged 25 to 45 in good health. Each CDR3 is given with its conserved first and last residue. Fields, in order: D gene, J gene, V gene, clone size, CDR3 DNA, CDR3 protein. A D gene is named only where the DNA matches it firmly. Expanded clones are given a class, and other clones once, few, many or no size at all.

. TRBJ1-1 TRBV7-2 . TGTGCCAGCAGCTTAGCGTGGCGGATAAACACTGAAGCTTTCTTT CASSLAWRINTEAFF
. TRBJ2-5 TRBV7-2 . TGTGCCAGCAGCTTCGGGACGGGAGAGACCCAGTACTTC CASSFGTGETQYF
TRBD1 TRBJ2-5 TRBV5-6 . TGTGCCAGCAGCTTGGCCGGCTGGACAGGGGGACGAGAGACCCAGTACTTC CASSLAGWTGGRETQYF
. TRBJ1-6 TRBV29-1 . TGCAGCGTTGCGGAGGGAGCTAATTCACCCCTCCACTTT CSVAEGANSPLHF
. TRBJ1-1 TRBV30 few TGTGCCGGATCAAGACAGGCGAACACTGAAGCTTTCTTT CAGSRQANTEAFF
. TRBJ1-2 TRBV9 . TGTGCCAGCAGCGATCCCGGGCGACTCAACTATGGCTACACCTTC CASSDPGRLNYGYTF
TRBD1 TRBJ2-7 TRBV7-9 few TGTGCCAGCAGCGGGACAGGTCCCTACGAGCAGTACTTC CASSGTGPYEQYF
. TRBJ2-3 TRBV7-2 many TGTGCCAGCAGCTTCCGCGGTGCCTACAGCACAGATACGCAGTATTTT CASSFRGAYSTDTQYF
TRBD2 TRBJ2-1 TRBV4-1 . TGCGCCAGCAGCCATCCCTCCGGGACTAGCGGGGGGGAAGAGCAGTTCTTC CASSHPSGTSGGEEQFF
. TRBJ1-2 TRBV18 . TGTGCCAGCTCAACTGGGCCTAAAGGTGATGGCTACACCTTC CASSTGPKGDGYTF
TRBD1 TRBJ2-5 TRBV29-1 few TGCAGCGTGTCGACAGGGGGGGGAGAGACCCAGTACTTC CSVSTGGGETQYF